What follows are 19 T cell receptor beta chains derived from one specimen sequenced in a study of OX40 agonist ivuxolimab in advanced cancers. Sequencing used immunoSEQ multiplex PCR; TCRdb keeps in-frame clones, though not all of them. The sample lists approximately 2,200 clones; about 80% were seen once. The starting material was CD4+ or CD8+ T cells sorted from blood, obtained in a trial of the OX40 agonist ivuxolimab. These receptor sequences come from an adult with an advanced solid tumor such as melanoma, head and neck, liver or kidney cancer.

The CDR3 bases are TGCGCCAGCAGCCAAGTTGGTAGCTCTAATGAGCAGTTCTTC. Residues: CASSQVGSSNEQFF. The genes are TRBV4-1 and TRBJ2-1; no clear D gene. Germline loops: CDR1 MGHRA, CDR2 YSYEKL. CDR3 length equals 14 residues. V lost 1 base to trimming and J lost 7 bases, with 11 bases between them.

Note on this clone: Relative to the germline gene, one junction end is altered; a read error may explain this. The chain joins TRBV5-7 to TRBJ2-2; D remains ambiguous. TRBV5-7 falls under the ORF class, with uncertain function. The CDR3 consists of 12 residues. The DNA of the CDR3 is TGTGCCAGCAGATCTTACACCGAGGAGCTGTTTTTT. Encoded protein: CASRSYTEELFF.

This chain connects TRBV9 to TRBJ2-7; D unclear. This CDR3 spans 14 amino acids. The germline V and J ends were trimmed by 0 bases and 1 base, with 8 bases remaining between them. From germline, CDR1 is SGDLS and CDR2 YYNGEE. The CDR3 coding sequence is TGTGCCAGCAGCGTAGGTTCGGTTTCCTACGAGCAGTACTTC. Its protein product is CASSVGSVSYEQYF.

The chain uses TRBV5-5 and TRBJ2-7; D is ambiguous. Germline V gene data show CDR1 as SGHKS and CDR2 as YYEKEE (reference sequence). Trimming shortened V by 2 bases and J by 11 bases, and 20 bases separated the two germline ends. The CDR3 covers 14 residues. CDR3 residues: CASSFITSYFQEYF. CDR3 nucleotide sequence: TGTGCCAGCAGCTTCATCACCTCTTATTTTCAGGAGTACTTC.

The DNA of the CDR3 is TGTGCCAGCAGCGCGATCAGGGGAAGGGGTGAAGCTTTCTTT. Translated, it gives CASSAIRGRGEAFF. The chain recombines TRBV5-5 with TRBJ1-1, with D perhaps matching TRBD1 (6 bases). Germline values: CDR1 SGHKS, CDR2 YYEKEE (reference sequence). Trimming removed 4 bases at V and 7 bases at J, with 17 bases between. This CDR3 has 14 amino acids.

V usage is TRBV6-5 and J usage is TRBJ1-1; D unresolved. Germline CDR1 and CDR2: MNHEY and SVGAGI. The CDR3 length is 14 residues. The V and J ends lost 4 bases and 1 base respectively, with 10 bases between them. The CDR3 here is CASSSRQGNTEAFF. The CDR3 DNA reads as TGTGCCAGCAGTTCCCGACAAGGGAACACTGAAGCTTTCTTT.

The chain recombines TRBV10-1 with TRBJ2-1; 9 bases align to TRBD2. Germline trimming cut 3 bases from V and 7 bases from J; bases unmatched to any gene: 7. The CDR3 loop spans 15 amino acids. Germline V CDR1 and CDR2: WNHNN, SYGVQD (reference sequence). The CDR3 is CASSELGTSRNEQFF. CDR3 DNA sequence: TGCGCCAGCAGTGAACTCGGGACTAGCAGGAATGAGCAGTTCTTC.

V is TRBV25-1 and J is TRBJ1-2; possibly TRBD1 for D (5 bases). The germline CDR1 and CDR2 sequences are MGHDK and SYGVNS. V was cut by 8 bases and J by 7 bases, with 17 bases left in between. The length of the CDR3 is 13 residues. This CDR3 is CASRAGGLGGYTF. CDR3 nucleotides: TGTGCCAGCCGCGCTGGGGGTTTGGGTGGCTACACCTTC.

The chain employs TRBV6-5 and TRBJ2-7; D unresolved. V lost 0 bases and J 0 bases, leaving 9 bases between the germline ends. The CDR3 runs 15 residues. Germline V CDR1 and CDR2: MNHEY, SVGAGI. CDR3 DNA sequence: TGTGCCAGCAGTTACTCGGAAGGCAGCTCCTACGAGCAGTACTTC. This gives the protein CASSYSEGSSYEQYF.

The chain employs TRBV4-1 and TRBJ1-2; TRBD1 might be the D (5 bases). Trimming cost V 7 bases and J 5 bases, with 17 bases left between them. This CDR3 has 14 residues. Germline CDR1 MGHRA, CDR2 YSYEKL. The CDR3 sequence: CASTGVWGEYGYTF. The CDR3 DNA sequence: TGCGCCAGCACCGGGGTTTGGGGGGAATATGGCTACACCTTC.

The CDR3 protein is CASSGGDRRYYEQYF. DNA of the CDR3: TGCGCCAGCAGCGGAGGGGACAGGCGGTACTACGAGCAGTACTTC. This chain links TRBV5-1 with TRBJ2-7, with TRBD1 matching 8 bases. The V and J ends lost 4 bases and 3 bases, in that order; junction bases with no gene match: 9. CDR1 is SGHRS and CDR2 is YFSETQ in the germline V gene. The CDR3 runs to 15 residues.

The gene calls are TRBV27 and TRBJ2-7; D is undetermined. V was clipped by 8 bases and J by 4 bases, with 15 bases between them. The germline V gene encodes CDR1 MNHEY and CDR2 SMNVEV (reference sequence). This CDR3 comprises 13 residues. The CDR3 region is CASGITSHYEQYF. The CDR3, as DNA: TGTGCCAGCGGTATTACGAGCCATTACGAGCAGTACTTC.

Turning to this clone: Different DNA sequences within this sample yield the same CDR3. The rearrangement uses TRBV15 and TRBJ2-2; D remains ambiguous. The CDR3 covers 18 residues. Germline CDR1 LNHNV, CDR2 YYDKDF (reference sequence). V was trimmed by 0 bases and J by 7 bases, leaving 21 bases between them. The CDR3 reads CATSRDLVGGRSSGELFF. The CDR3, as DNA: TGTGCCACCAGCAGAGATCTCGTCGGTGGGCGTTCGAGCGGGGAGCTGTTTTTT.

The chain recombines TRBV19 with TRBJ2-7; 9 bases line up with TRBD2. The length of the CDR3 is 15 residues. Trimming at V came to 5 bases and at J to 7 bases, leaving 12 bases not matched to a gene. From germline, CDR1 is LNHDA and CDR2 SQIVND (reference sequence). In DNA form, the CDR3 reads TGTGCCAGTAGTGTTAGCGGGAGCGAATTTAGGGAGCAGTACTTC. It yields the protein CASSVSGSEFREQYF.

The genes are TRBV6-4 and TRBJ1-2; D uncertain. The CDR3 length is 14 residues. Germline V gene data show CDR1 as MRHNA and CDR2 as SNTAGT. The V end was cut by 0 bases, the J end by 8 bases, with 13 bases between. CDR3 nucleotide sequence: TGTGCCAGCAGTGACTCGAGAACACCGGGGGGCTACACCTTC. It translates to CASSDSRTPGGYTF.

The V call is TRBV7-2, the J call TRBJ2-7, with TRBD2 matching 12 bases. CDR1 is SGHTA and CDR2 is FQGNSA in the germline V gene. This CDR3 is 18 amino acids long. V was clipped by 6 bases and J by 1 base; unmatched bases: 13. The CDR3: CASSPFLAGGPLSYEQYF. CDR3 bases: TGTGCCAGCAGTCCATTCCTAGCGGGGGGGCCCCTGTCCTACGAGCAGTACTTC. The variable domain in full, completed from reference TRBV7-2 and TRBJ2-7, reads GAGVSQSPSNKVTEKGKDVELRCDPISGHTALYWYRQSLGQGLEFLIYFQGNSAPDKSGLPSDRFSAERTGGSVSTLTIQRTQQEDSAVYLCASSPFLAGGPLSYEQYFGPGTRLTVT.

This clone was seen just once. V gene TRBV5-1 combines with J gene TRBJ2-5; 14 bases are shared with TRBD2. CDR3 length: 20 amino acids. Germline CDR1 is SGHRS and CDR2 is YFSETQ. V was clipped by 3 bases and J by 0 bases; unmatched bases: 13. The chain's CDR3 is CASSSPGTSGRERYQETQYF. As DNA, the CDR3 is TGCGCCAGCAGCTCTCCCGGGACTAGCGGGAGAGAACGGTACCAAGAGACCCAGTACTTC.

This clone has a handful of counts. This chain joins TRBV5-1 and TRBJ1-2, with 9 nucleotides matching TRBD1. The CDR3 loop spans 15 amino acids. The ends lost 4 bases at V and 3 bases at J; junction bases unmatched: 7. CDR1 is SGHRS, CDR2 YFSETQ, per germline. The CDR3 nucleotides read TGCGCCAGCAGCAAAGGACAGGGGCTTGACTATGGCTACACCTTC. Its protein is CASSKGQGLDYGYTF.

The chain couples TRBV13 to TRBJ1-3; D is ambiguous. Germline V gives CDR1 PRHDT, CDR2 FYEKMQ (reference sequence). Between the trimmed V and J ends, which lost 1 base and 7 bases, there was a span of 5 bases. The CDR3 has 12 residues. The CDR3 loop is CASSLVGNTIYF. CDR3 DNA: TGTGCCAGCAGCTTAGTTGGGAACACCATATATTTT.